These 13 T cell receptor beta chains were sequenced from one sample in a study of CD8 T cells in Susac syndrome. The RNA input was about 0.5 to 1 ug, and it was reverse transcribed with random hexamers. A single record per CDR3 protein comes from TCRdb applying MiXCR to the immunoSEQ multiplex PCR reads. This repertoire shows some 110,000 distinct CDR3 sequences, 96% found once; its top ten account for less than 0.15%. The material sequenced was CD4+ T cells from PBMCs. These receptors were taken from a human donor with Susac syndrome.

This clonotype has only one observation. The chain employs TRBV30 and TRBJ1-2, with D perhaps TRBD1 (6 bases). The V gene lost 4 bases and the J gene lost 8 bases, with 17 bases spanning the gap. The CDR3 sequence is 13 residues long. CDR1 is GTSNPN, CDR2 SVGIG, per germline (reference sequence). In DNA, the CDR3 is TGTGCCTGGACCCACCGAGGGGGTATCGGCTACACCTTC. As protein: CAWTHRGGIGYTF.

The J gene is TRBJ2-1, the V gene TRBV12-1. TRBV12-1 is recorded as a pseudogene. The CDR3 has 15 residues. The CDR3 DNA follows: TGTGCCAGCAGCTTCAGCACGGGCATTTACAATGAGCAGTTCTTC. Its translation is CASSFSTGIYNEQFF.

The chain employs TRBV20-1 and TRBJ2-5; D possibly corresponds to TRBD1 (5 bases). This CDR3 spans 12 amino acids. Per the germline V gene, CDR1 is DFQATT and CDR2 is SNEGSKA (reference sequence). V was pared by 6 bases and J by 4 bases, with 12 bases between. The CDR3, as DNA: TGCAGTGCCCCAGGGTGGTCAGAGACCCAGTACTTC. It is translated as CSAPGWSETQYF.

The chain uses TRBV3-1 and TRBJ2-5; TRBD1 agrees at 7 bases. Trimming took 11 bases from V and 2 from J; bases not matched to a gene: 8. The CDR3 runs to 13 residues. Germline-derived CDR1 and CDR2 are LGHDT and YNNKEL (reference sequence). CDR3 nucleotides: TGTGCCGTGCGACGGACAGGACAAGAGACCCAGTACTTC. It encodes CAVRRTGQETQYF.

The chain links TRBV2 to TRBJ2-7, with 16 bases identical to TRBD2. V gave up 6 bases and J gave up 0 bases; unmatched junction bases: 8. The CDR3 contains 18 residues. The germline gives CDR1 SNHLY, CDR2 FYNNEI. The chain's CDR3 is CASRTGTSGRDHSYEQYF. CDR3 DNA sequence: TGTGCCAGCAGGACCGGGACTAGCGGGAGGGACCACTCCTACGAGCAGTACTTC.

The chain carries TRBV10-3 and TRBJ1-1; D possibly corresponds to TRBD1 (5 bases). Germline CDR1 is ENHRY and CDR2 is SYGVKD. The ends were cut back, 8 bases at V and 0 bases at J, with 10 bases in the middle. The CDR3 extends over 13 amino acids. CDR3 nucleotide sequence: TGTGCCATCCGAGGGGTAATGAACACTGAAGCTTTCTTT. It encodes CAIRGVMNTEAFF.

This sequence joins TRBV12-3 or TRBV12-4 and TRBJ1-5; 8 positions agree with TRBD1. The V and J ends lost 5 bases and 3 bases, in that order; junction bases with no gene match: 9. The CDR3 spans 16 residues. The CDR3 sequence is CASSPQGAVVNQPQHF. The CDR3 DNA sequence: TGTGCCAGCAGTCCCCAGGGGGCAGTTGTCAATCAGCCCCAGCATTTT.

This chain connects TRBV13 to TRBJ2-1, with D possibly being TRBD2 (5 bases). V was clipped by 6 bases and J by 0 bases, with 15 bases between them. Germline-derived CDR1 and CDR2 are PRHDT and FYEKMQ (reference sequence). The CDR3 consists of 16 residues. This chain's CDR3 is CASREIGGLSYNEQFF. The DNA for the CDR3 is TGTGCCAGCAGGGAAATTGGCGGACTCTCCTACAATGAGCAGTTCTTC.

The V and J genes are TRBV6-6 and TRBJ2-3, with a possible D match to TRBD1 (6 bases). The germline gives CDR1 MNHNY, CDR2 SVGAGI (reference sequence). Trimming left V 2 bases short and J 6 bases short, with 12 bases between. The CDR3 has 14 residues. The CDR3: CASSYLEGVDTQYF. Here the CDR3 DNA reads TGTGCCAGCAGTTACCTTGAGGGGGTGGATACGCAGTATTTT.

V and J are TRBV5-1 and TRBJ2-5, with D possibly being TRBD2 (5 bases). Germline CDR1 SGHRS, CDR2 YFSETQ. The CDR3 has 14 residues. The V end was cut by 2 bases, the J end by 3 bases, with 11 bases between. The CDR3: CASSLGGREETQYF. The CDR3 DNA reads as TGCGCCAGCAGCTTAGGAGGACGAGAAGAGACCCAGTACTTC. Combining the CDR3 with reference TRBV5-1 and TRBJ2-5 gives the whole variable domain KAGVTQTPRYLIKTRGQQVTLSCSPISGHRSVSWYQQTPGQGLQFLFEYFSETQRNKGNFPGRFSGRQFSNSRSEMNVSTLELGDSALYLCASSLGGREETQYFGPGTRLLVL.

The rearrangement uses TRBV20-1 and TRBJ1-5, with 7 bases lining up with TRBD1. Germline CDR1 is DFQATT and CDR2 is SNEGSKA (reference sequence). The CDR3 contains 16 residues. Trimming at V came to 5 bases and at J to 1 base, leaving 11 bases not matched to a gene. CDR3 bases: TGCAGTGCTTTAGACTTAAAGGGGGCAAGCAATCAGCCCCAGCATTTT. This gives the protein CSALDLKGASNQPQHF.

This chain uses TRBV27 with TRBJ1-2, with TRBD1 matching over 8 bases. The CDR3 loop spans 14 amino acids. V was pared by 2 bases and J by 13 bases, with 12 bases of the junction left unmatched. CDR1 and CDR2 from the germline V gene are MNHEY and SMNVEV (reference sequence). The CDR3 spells CASSLDYRTGNFTF. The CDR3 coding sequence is TGTGCCAGCAGTTTAGACTATAGGACAGGGAATTTCACCTTC.

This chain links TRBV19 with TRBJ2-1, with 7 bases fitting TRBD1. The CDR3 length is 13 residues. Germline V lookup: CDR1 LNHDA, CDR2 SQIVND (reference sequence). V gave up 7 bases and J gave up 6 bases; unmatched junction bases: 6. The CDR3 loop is CASNLGQTNEQFF. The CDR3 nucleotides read TGTGCCAGTAATCTGGGACAGACCAATGAGCAGTTCTTC.